These T cell receptor beta chains were read from a single sample in a study of control samples from healthy donors and cancer patients. Repertoires were generated with immunoSEQ multiplex PCR, while TCRdb's copy carries only in-frame clones and drops some. The sample includes some 120,000 clones, around 92% of them seen just once. Specimen: PBMCs. The receptor set was obtained from a man older than 75 with head and neck cancer. Both conserved end residues are part of each CDR3. A D gene is named only where the DNA matches it firmly. Clone size is stated in some rows and not others, as once, few, many or a class when expanded.

D,length,V,J,size,DNA,CDR3
TRBD2,14,TRBV9,TRBJ2-7,.,TGTGCCAGCAGCGTAATAGCGGGAGGGGACGAGCAGTACTTC,CASSVIAGGDEQYF
.,13,TRBV19,TRBJ1-3,few,TGTGCCAGTAGCTTAGTCCTCCGAAACACCATATATTTT,CASSLVLRNTIYF
TRBD1,15,TRBV6-6,TRBJ2-7,.,TGTGCCAGCAGTTACTCTGTTGGACAGGGTTACGAGCAGTACTTC,CASSYSVGQGYEQYF
.,13,TRBV12-3/TRBV12-4,TRBJ1-5,.,TGTGCCAGCAGTTTAGAGCCGGGTCAGCCCCAGCATTTT,CASSLEPGQPQHF
.,13,TRBV10-1,TRBJ2-2,once,TGCGCCAGCAGTTTACCGGACACCGGGGAGCTGTTTTTT,CASSLPDTGELFF
.,15,TRBV5-8,TRBJ2-7,.,TGTGCCAGCAGCTTGGGTCCGTTCCCTTCCTACGAGCAGTACTTC,CASSLGPFPSYEQYF
.,13,TRBV28,TRBJ1-3,.,TGTGCCAGCGGTGCAAGCGAGGGAAACACCATATATTTT,CASGASEGNTIYF
TRBD2,18,TRBV5-4,TRBJ2-4,.,TGTGCCAGCAGCTTGGAGGGTGCGGGGGGGCAGGCCAAAAACATTCAGTACTTC,CASSLEGAGGQAKNIQYF
.,14,TRBV6-2/TRBV6-3,TRBJ1-6,.,TGTGCCAGCAGCTTTAGCGACCAGAGTTCACCCCTCCACTTT,CASSFSDQSSPLHF
.,13,TRBV19,TRBJ2-5,.,TGTGCCAGTAGTATTGCCAGTCAAGAGACCCAGTACTTC,CASSIASQETQYF
.,13,TRBV6-5,TRBJ2-2,.,TGTGCCAGCAGACCCAGCGTTAGCGGGGAGCTGTTTTTT,CASRPSVSGELFF
TRBD1,15,TRBV5-8,TRBJ2-1,.,TGTGCCAGCAGCTTGGGACAGGGAAAGTACAATGAGCAGTTCTTC,CASSLGQGKYNEQFF
.,15,TRBV7-2,TRBJ2-7,.,TGTGCCAGCAGCAAAGCGGGTAGTCGTCTATCCGAGCAGTACTTC,CASSKAGSRLSEQYF
TRBD1,15,TRBV15,TRBJ1-5,.,TGTGCCACCAGGTTAACAGGGGCAATCAATCAGCCCCAGCATTTT,CATRLTGAINQPQHF
.,13,TRBV27,TRBJ1-1,.,TGTGCCAGCAGTTTACAATCGGGCTGGGTAGCTTTCTTT,CASSLQSGWVAFF
.,16,TRBV6-6,TRBJ1-6,.,TGTGCCAGCAGTTACGGGGCGGGGAGGGTTTATTCACCCCTCCACTTT,CASSYGAGRVYSPLHF
.,16,TRBV5-6,TRBJ2-7,.,TGTGCCAGCAGCTTGTGGTTGAGACAAACCTACTACGAGCAGTACTTC,CASSLWLRQTYYEQYF
.,13,TRBV24-1,TRBJ2-3,.,TGTGCCACCAGGCAGGGTGGCACAGATACGCAGTATTTT,CATRQGGTDTQYF
TRBD2,16,TRBV10-1,TRBJ2-5,.,TGCGCCAGCAGTGAGTGGAGGGGCGGGAGCGAGGAGACCCAGTACTTC,CASSEWRGGSEETQYF
TRBD2,16,TRBV10-3,TRBJ2-7,once,TGTGCCATCAGTGAGTATCTTAGCGGGCATCCCTACGAGCAGTACTTC,CAISEYLSGHPYEQYF
.,13,TRBV9,TRBJ2-7,.,TGTGCCAGCAGCGTAGACACAGGGAACGAGCAGTACTTC,CASSVDTGNEQYF
TRBD2,16,TRBV27,TRBJ2-1,.,TGTGCCAGCACCTCCTCTGCGGGAGTCTCCTACAATGAGCAGTTCTTC,CASTSSAGVSYNEQFF
.,14,TRBV5-1,TRBJ1-1,.,TGCGCCAGCAGCTTGATAGGGGTCGGGACTGAAGCTTTCTTT,CASSLIGVGTEAFF
.,17,TRBV4-3,TRBJ1-3,.,TGCGCCAGCAGCCAAGATAGTGGACACCTCTCTGGAAACACCATATATTTT,CASSQDSGHLSGNTIYF